This T cell receptor (beta chain) was sequenced during a study of blood T cell repertoires in COVID-19. TCRdb's table, derived via immunoSEQ multiplex PCR, lists solely in-frame clones and lacks some. The repertoire has some 340,000 clones, roughly nine tenths of them found once; the top ten carry about 4.2%. Germline CDR1 reads MNHEY; CDR2 reads SVGEGT. The CDR3 has 13 residues. Deletions cut 5 bases from V and 3 bases from J, with 8 bases between. Ages ranged from about 18 to 89 years, with residence in about two dozen US areas. Cohorts were assigned according to the clinical history that participants reported.

Sample: PBMCs or T cells enriched from blood (not recorded which). The TCR comes from a woman between 25 and 40 years old who had been exposed to COVID-19. The chain recombines TRBV6-2 or TRBV6-3 with TRBJ1-5; weak D call: TRBD1 (6 bases). The CDR3 spells CASSRTDNQPQHF. CDR3 in DNA: TGTGCCAGCAGTCGGACAGACAATCAGCCCCAGCATTTT.